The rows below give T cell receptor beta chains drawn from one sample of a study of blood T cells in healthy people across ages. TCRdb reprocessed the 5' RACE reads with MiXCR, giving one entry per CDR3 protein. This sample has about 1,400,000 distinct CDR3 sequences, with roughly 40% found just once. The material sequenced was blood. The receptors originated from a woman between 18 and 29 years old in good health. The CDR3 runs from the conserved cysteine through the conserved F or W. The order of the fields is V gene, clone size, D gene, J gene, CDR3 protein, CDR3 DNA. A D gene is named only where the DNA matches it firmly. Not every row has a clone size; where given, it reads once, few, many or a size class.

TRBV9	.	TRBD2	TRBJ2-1	CASSVATSGAGPYYNEQFF	TGTGCCAGCAGCGTAGCGACTAGCGGGGCGGGTCCATACTACAATGAGCAGTTCTTC
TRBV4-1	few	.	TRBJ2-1	CASSQGPDYANYNEQFF	TGCGCCAGCAGCCAGGGACCGGACTACGCAAACTACAATGAGCAGTTCTTC
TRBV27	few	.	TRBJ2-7	CASSREPTYEQYF	TGTGCCAGCAGCCGGGAACCAACCTACGAGCAGTACTTC
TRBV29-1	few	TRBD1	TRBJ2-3	CSVGDRATDTQYF	TGCAGCGTTGGGGACAGGGCCACAGATACGCAGTATTTT
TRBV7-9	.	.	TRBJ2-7	CATSLKGPATYEQYF	TGTGCCACCTCCCTGAAGGGACCCGCTACCTACGAGCAGTACTTC
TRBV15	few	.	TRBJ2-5	CATSRDLQGETQYF	TGTGCCACCAGCAGAGATCTTCAGGGAGAGACCCAGTACTTC
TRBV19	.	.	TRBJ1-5	CASSRGIGQPQHF	TGTGCCAGTAGTAGAGGGATTGGTCAGCCCCAGCATTTT
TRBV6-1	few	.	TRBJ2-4	CASSEAGRAAFGQYF	TGTGCCAGCAGTGAAGCGGGTCGGGCGGCTTTCGGACAGTACTTC
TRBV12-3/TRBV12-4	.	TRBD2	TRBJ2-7	CASSLARGLAGGSYEQYF	TGTGCCAGCAGTTTAGCGAGGGGCCTAGCGGGGGGGTCCTACGAGCAGTACTTC
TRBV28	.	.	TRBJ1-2	CASSGGGVNYGYTF	TGTGCCAGCAGCGGTGGGGGTGTGAACTATGGCTACACCTTC
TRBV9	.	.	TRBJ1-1	CASSDDMNTEAFF	TGTGCCAGCAGCGACGACATGAACACTGAAGCTTTCTTT
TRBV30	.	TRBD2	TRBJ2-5	CAWSVREVEQYF	TGTGCCTGGAGTGTACGGGAGGTAGAGCAGTACTTC
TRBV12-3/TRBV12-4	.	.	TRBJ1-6	CASSGPDTGFNSPLHF	TGTGCCAGCAGTGGGCCGGACACAGGTTTCAATTCACCCCTCCACTTT
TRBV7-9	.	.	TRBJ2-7	CASSSEPPSSPYEQYF	TGTGCCAGCAGCTCGGAGCCTCCATCCAGCCCCTACGAGCAGTACTTC
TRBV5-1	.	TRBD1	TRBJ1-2	CASSLAGDRTAGTF	TGCGCCAGCAGCTTGGCCGGGGACAGGACCGCCGGCACCTTC
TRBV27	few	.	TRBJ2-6	CASMAGISSGANVLTF	TGTGCCAGCATGGCAGGGATAAGTAGTGGGGCCAACGTCCTGACTTTC
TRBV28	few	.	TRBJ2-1	CASTKSRIPQLVGYNEQFF	TGTGCCAGCACCAAATCGAGGATTCCACAGCTAGTCGGTTACAATGAGCAGTTCTTC
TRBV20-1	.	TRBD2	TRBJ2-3	CSASGGWTDGTDTQYF	TGCAGTGCTAGCGGGGGGTGGACGGATGGGACAGATACGCAGTATTTT
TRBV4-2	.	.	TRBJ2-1	CASSHDGTPGGYEQFF	TGTGCCAGCAGCCACGACGGGACTCCCGGGGGCTATGAGCAGTTCTTC
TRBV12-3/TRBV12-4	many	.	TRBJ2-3	CASRLTDTQYF	TGTGCCAGCAGACTCACAGATACGCAGTATTTT
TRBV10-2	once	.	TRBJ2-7	CASRGDQPPYEQYF	TGCGCCAGCAGGGGGGACCAACCTCCCTACGAGCAGTACTTC
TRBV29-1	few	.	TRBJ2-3	CSVQRASGTDTQYF	TGCAGCGTCCAAAGGGCTAGCGGCACAGATACGCAGTATTTT
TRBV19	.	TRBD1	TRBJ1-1	CASTYRGQGAMNTEAFF	TGTGCCAGTACCTACCGGGGGCAGGGGGCTATGAACACTGAAGCTTTCTTT
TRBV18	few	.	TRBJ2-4	CASSLNNPTGEQYF	TGTGCCAGCTCACTTAACAACCCGACGGGGGAGCAGTACTTC
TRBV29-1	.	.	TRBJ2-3	CSAAEQPDTQYF	TGCAGCGCGGCAGAGCAGCCCGATACGCAGTATTTT
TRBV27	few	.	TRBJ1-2	CASSLTRPGLLSYGYTF	TGTGCCAGCAGTTTGACGCGGCCAGGGCTTCTTTCCTATGGCTACACCTTC
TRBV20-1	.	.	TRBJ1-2	CSAKSPGTAYGYTF	TGCAGTGCTAAGTCTCCGGGGACGGCCTATGGCTACACCTTC
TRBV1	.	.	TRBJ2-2	CTSRSAGTNTGELFF	TGCACCAGCAGATCGGCGGGTACGAACACCGGGGAGCTGTTTTTT
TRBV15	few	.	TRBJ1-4	CATSRQSGGREKLFF	TGTGCCACCAGCCGCCAGAGTGGGGGCCGCGAAAAACTGTTTTTT
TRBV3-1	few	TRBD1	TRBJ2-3	CASSHLKKGQGLLDTQYF	TGTGCCAGCAGCCACCTTAAGAAGGGACAGGGCCTTTTGGATACGCAGTATTTT
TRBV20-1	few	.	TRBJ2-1	CRTGTPGGEQFF	TGCAGAACCGGGACCCCGGGCGGTGAGCAGTTCTTC
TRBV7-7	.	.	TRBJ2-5	CASSSVLGVQETQYF	TGTGCTAGCAGCTCCGTGTTAGGGGTCCAAGAGACCCAGTACTTC
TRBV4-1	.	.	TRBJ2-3	CASSQGSGYKRGGTDTQYF	TGCGCCAGCAGCCAAGGGTCCGGGTATAAGAGAGGAGGGACAGATACGCAGTATTTT
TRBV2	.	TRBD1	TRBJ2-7	CASRTGGYEQHF	TGTGCCAGTAGGACAGGGGGCTACGAGCAGCACTTC
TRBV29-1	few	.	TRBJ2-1	CSGISGTAFYNEQFF	TGCAGCGGCATTTCCGGGACTGCGTTCTACAATGAGCAGTTCTTC
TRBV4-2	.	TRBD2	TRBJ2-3	CASRVPGRSTDTQYF	TGTGCCAGCAGGGTTCCCGGGAGGAGCACAGATACGCAGTATTTT
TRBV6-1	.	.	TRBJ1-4	CASSGRTDNEKLFF	TGTGCCAGCAGTGGACGGACCGATAATGAAAAACTGTTTTTT
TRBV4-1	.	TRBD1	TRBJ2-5	CASSQPGTGGYNEQYF	TGCGCCAGCAGCCAGCCGGGGACAGGAGGCTACAATGAGCAGTACTTC
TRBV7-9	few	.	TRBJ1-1	CASSRTEGLNTEAFF	TGTGCCAGCAGCCGTACGGAGGGGCTGAACACTGAAGCTTTCTTT
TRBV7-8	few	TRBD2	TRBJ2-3	CASSYYGTSSTDTQYF	TGTGCCAGCAGCTACTATGGGACTAGTAGCACAGATACGCAGTATTTT
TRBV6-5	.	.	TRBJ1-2	CASSQTDGEDGHTF	TGTGCCAGCAGCCAAACGGACGGTGAAGATGGCCACACCTTC
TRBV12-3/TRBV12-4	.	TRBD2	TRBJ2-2	CASSLLSRERVTGELFF	TGTGCCAGCAGTTTACTTTCGCGGGAGCGGGTCACCGGGGAGCTGTTTTTT
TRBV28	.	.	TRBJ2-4	CASRNNNDRYPQYF	TGTGCCAGCAGGAATAATAATGACAGGTACCCTCAGTACTTC
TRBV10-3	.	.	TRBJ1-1	CATEQGFNTEAFF	TGTGCCACCGAACAGGGATTCAACACTGAAGCTTTCTTT
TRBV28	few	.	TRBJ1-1	CASSQFPVAFF	TGTGCCAGCAGTCAATTCCCAGTGGCTTTCTTT
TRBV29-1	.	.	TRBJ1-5	CSVGAGWGNQPQHF	TGCAGCGTTGGGGCTGGGTGGGGCAATCAGCCCCAGCATTTT
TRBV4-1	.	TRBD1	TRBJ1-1	CASSQTGTGFTEAFF	TGCGCCAGCAGCCAGACGGGGACAGGGTTCACTGAAGCTTTCTTT
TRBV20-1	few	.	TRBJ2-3	CSANTGTTSTDTQYF	TGCAGTGCTAACACCGGGACGACTAGCACAGATACGCAGTATTTT
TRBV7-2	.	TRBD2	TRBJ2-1	CASSARTSGGWNEQFF	TGTGCCAGCAGCGCAAGGACTAGCGGGGGGTGGAATGAGCAGTTCTTC
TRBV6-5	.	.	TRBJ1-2	CASSYSKTGSVRYGYTF	TGTGCCAGCAGTTACTCAAAAACAGGGTCTGTGCGCTATGGCTACACCTTC
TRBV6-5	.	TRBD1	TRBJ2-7	CATKTGGGYEQYF	TGTGCCACCAAGACAGGGGGTGGCTACGAGCAGTACTTC
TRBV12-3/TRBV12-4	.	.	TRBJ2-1	CASSLRATKGGNEQFF	TGTGCCAGCAGTTTGAGAGCGACTAAAGGGGGCAATGAGCAGTTCTTC
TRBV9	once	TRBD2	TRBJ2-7	CASSVAGLAGAPREQYF	TGTGCCAGCAGCGTAGCAGGGTTAGCGGGGGCCCCTAGGGAGCAGTACTTC
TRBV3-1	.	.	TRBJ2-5	CASSEGANPHQETQYF	TGTGCCAGCAGCGAGGGAGCAAATCCCCACCAAGAGACCCAGTACTTC
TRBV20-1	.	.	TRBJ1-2	CSVSDPNYGYTF	TGCAGTGTGTCCGACCCTAACTATGGCTACACCTTC
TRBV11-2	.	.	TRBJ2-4	CASIAGGMAKNIQYF	TGTGCCAGCATTGCAGGTGGTATGGCCAAAAACATTCAGTACTTC